This TCR beta chain stems from a study of identical twins. Template switching supplied a universal primer site; unique molecular identifiers were carried on the cDNA. From the 5' RACE reads, TCRdb called clonotypes with MiXCR, one entry per CDR3 protein. The sample yields roughly 350,000 distinct CDR3 sequences, roughly 12% seen once. V was pared by 6 bases and J by 3 bases, with 11 bases between. Germline CDR1 and CDR2: SNHLY and FYNNEI. The CDR3 runs 14 residues. These data were also filed under a second study, of yellow fever vaccine responses in identical twins.

The chain combines TRBV2 with TRBJ2-2; D gene ambiguous. The receptor comes from a woman aged 18-29 years in good health. Sequences were obtained from CD8+ T cells sorted from blood. The CDR3 loop reads CASRRPWYTGELFF. CDR3 in DNA: TGTGCCAGCAGACGTCCCTGGTACACCGGGGAGCTGTTTTTT.